This T cell receptor beta chain was sequenced in a study of shared clonotypes between healthy human individuals (TCRdb year 2020). A note on the overall study: The cohort comprised two women and a few men aged 18 to 49 years. For each donor, CD4 naive and CD4 memory were each run on three plates, CD8 naive on two plates, and CD8 memory on one plate. To estimate repertoire size and how much clonotype sharing occurs between individuals, the study deeply sequenced the blood TCR repertoires of about five healthy adults. To increase sequencing depth and limit assay-specific biases, TCR repertoire library preparation and sequencing were carried out by different laboratories using diverse techniques. Leukapheresis yielded between about 0.85 and 10 billion PBMCs per donor.

The donors were healthy, HIV-negative adults with no recently reported acute infections or vaccinations. Every donor was a Caucasian adult residing in Nashville, Tennessee, USA. Magnetic negative selection was used to enrich CD4+ T cells, after which naive cells were positively selected on CD45RA and the negative fraction became the memory subset. Blood was obtained by leukapheresis, after which PBMCs were separated by Ficoll-Histopaque density gradient centrifugation and cryopreserved in liquid nitrogen vapor phase. Analytical flow cytometry was used to check the purity and quantity of each magnetically sorted T cell population. From each sorted fraction, genomic DNA was isolated and quantified by UV absorbance on a Nanodrop 2000c. Using the deep immunoSEQ assay, TCR CDR3 regions were amplified from genomic DNA by multiplex PCR. Extracted genomic DNA from each cell subset was distributed evenly across all wells of several immunoSEQ 96-well plates, and each plate was treated as a replicate. Each replicate PCR for sorted subsets received roughly 0.2 ug genomic DNA, equal to roughly 29,000 T cell genomes. The purified libraries were quantified using a Qubit 3.0 fluorometer, sized with a Bioanalyzer 2100, and then quantified again using the KAPA Library Quantification kit. Each immunoSEQ 96-well plate was sequenced on its own single-read 150-cycle Illumina NextSeq 550 flow cell. The study's processing was this. Because the immunoSEQ output included only junctional sequences and no quality scores, the filtering could not be the same as the filtering used for full-length reads. To assign V/J genes and CDR3, sequences were annotated against IMGT germline references using PyIR, a Python wrapper for IgBLAST v1.9. Any read was removed if the V/J assignment was weak (E-value above 1e-6), the CDR3 was missing, or the read contained stop codons, out-of-frame junctions, or ambiguous translated residues. V3J clonotypes were defined by identical inferred V gene, J gene, and CDR3 amino acid sequence. To compute the percentage overlap between repertoires, the number of shared unique clonotypes was divided by the size of the smaller repertoire. Richness of each repertoire was evaluated using RTK rarefaction, the Chao1 estimator, and Recon v2.1 estimates of unobserved clonotypes. OLGA was used to compute generation probabilities for all TCRbeta clonotypes that the gDNA method yielded from a handful of donors. TCRdb holds this immuneACCESS table with in-frame rearrangements only. Some clones are missing; in checked studies, unresolved V genes explain under half, and the rest has no known cause. The V and J calls and clone size come from that table; D and trimming were worked out from the DNA. This sample has roughly 2,300,000 clones in its table, and roughly 92% of those were observed once. Roughly 0.34% of the sample lies in the top ten.

The full study reports these points: Sampling was restricted to blood, and TCR repertoires in tissue are likely to differ from TCR repertoires in blood. Rarefaction of sorted-subset datasets indicated incomplete sequencing despite the large sequencing depth. Naive subsets generally had larger estimated clonotype richness than memory subsets. Because the study included only a small number of donors, the genetic and exposure-history diversity represented was limited. Based on pairwise subsampling, the degree of clonotype sharing among donors was expected to be affected by sequencing depth. Compared with non-shared clonotypes, clonotypes shared by all four sorted-subset donors had higher generation probabilities. Sharing across four donors was observed for 5% to 6.5% of naive CD4, less than 4% of naive CD8, 2% to 2.5% of memory CD4, and 0.4% of memory CD8 clonotypes.

About this clone itself: No cognate antigen has been identified for it. There are no base qualities to consult, and no much larger clone falls within one base.

As encoded in the germline V gene, CDR1 is LGHNA while CDR2 is YNFKEQ. There are 15 amino acids in the CDR3, from cysteine to phenylalanine inclusive. CDR3 DNA is the only sequence kept; it has 45 bases, read in frame from the first base. Trimming costs V 0 bases and J 1 base, and their ends lie 9 bases apart. The chain uses TRBV4-2 and TRBJ2-5, with the D gene not clear enough to name. This TCR came from a man in his late teens or twenties in good health. Some clones in this sample may be carry-over from other donors' samples. Sequencing was done on a sample of naive CD4+ T cells from PBMCs. The cell subset or site label of this sample denotes: CD45RA+ positively selected. The CDR3 here reads CASSQDFGFQETQYF. The bases read TGTGCCAGCAGCCAAGATTTCGGGTTCCAAGAGACCCAGTACTTC.